The following is a TCR beta chain sequence with its context. Its specific antigen is unknown. The input lacks base qualities; no much larger clone sits a single base away. Library creation used 5' RACE. The sample was run on a NextSeq 500. The TCR library protocol attached unique molecular identifiers to individual cDNA molecules to correct for sequencing error and PCR bias. Both TCR alpha and beta chains were sequenced, and tight co-correlation was observed between alpha and beta sequence abundances in each sample. The original pipeline was this. Decombinator V4 was used to annotate the V gene, J gene and CDR3 of the TCR sequences. Expanded TCRs were defined as changing significantly between any two time points under a Poisson model with p below 0.0001. TCR abundances were normalised to the total number of TCRs sequenced per sample and expressed as counts per million. MAIT TCRs were defined by TRAV1-2 paired with TRAJ12, TRAJ20 or TRAJ33, and iNKT TCRs by TRAV10 paired with TRAJ18. A search of VDJdb, accessed on 1 November 2021, was run for TCRs annotated to CMV, EBV and SARS-CoV-2, with TCRs annotated for multiple antigens excluded. TCRdb reanalyzed the raw reads on its own, using fastp at Q25 for trimming and MiXCR for clone calling, and kept in-frame beta chains. Rows are unified per CDR3 protein, each entry keeping the most common DNA and genes. What appears here as the V and J calls and clone size reflects TCRdb's work, not the paper's. This sample has some 56,000 distinct CDR3 sequences in its table, and more than 12% of those were observed once. The ten most abundant clones make up about 4% of the sample.

This entry comes from a study of early T cells in non-severe SARS-CoV-2 infection listed by TCRdb under 2021. Background on the whole study: Because TCR sequencing was done on bulk RNA from unsorted whole blood, the alpha and beta chains could not be paired.

Study-wide conclusions, independent of this receptor: Matching against VDJdb was skewed toward anti-spike CD8 responses, likely underestimated virus-specific expansions, and missed private and CD4 specificities.

A case-control design nested within a healthcare worker cohort in London, UK, was used, with weekly nasopharyngeal swab PCR tests and blood sampling performed. Between 23 and 31 March 2020, the week of the UK lockdown, healthcare workers were enrolled and then followed up weekly for as long as 16 weeks. The CDR3 spans 17 residues, from the cysteine through the phenylalanine. Of all the DNA, just the CDR3 is kept, 51 bases in frame from base 1. Trimming at the junction amounts to 6 bases on V and 3 bases on J, and the germline ends lie 20 bases apart. CDR1 and CDR2, looked up from the germline V gene (reference sequence), are MNHEY and SMNVEV.

The sequencing here drew on whole blood, taken at baseline. This chain joins TRBV27 to TRBJ2-2, and the D gene may be TRBD1, 6 bases matching. The source of this sequence is an adult who was a healthcare worker with PCR-confirmed SARS-CoV-2 infection or an uninfected control (not recorded which). The encoded CDR3 is CASSRGPLGGYTGELFF. The base sequence is TGTGCCAGCAGCCGGGGACCTCTAGGGGGTTACACCGGGGAGCTGTTTTTT.